The present T cell receptor beta chain was sequenced within a study of cytomegalovirus exposure and HLA in healthy donors. Whole-study results and caveats: The productive fraction for most TCR beta V segments was about 90% or about 30% in an earlier analysis.

These donors counted as nominally healthy when sampled, but unrecorded immune exposures were likely. In the case of this clone: Its cognate antigen is unknown.

Use of 60 Vbeta and 13 Jbeta primers characterized the PCR. In the authors' methods: In a later analysis, of 79 million or so unique beta chains, about 10 million appeared in at least two donors. Here immunoSEQ multiplex PCR was the method, and the copy in TCRdb shows in-frame clones only, minus some. D and trimming were read from the DNA, whereas the V and J calls and clone size are those reported in that table. Of roughly 110,000 clones in the sample, around two thirds were seen once. The CDR3 consists of 15 residues. V lost 0 bases and J lost 6; bases outside the gene matches: 6. Germline V gene sequence: CDR1 SGHRS, CDR2 YFSETQ.

The sample comprised PBMCs. The source of this sequence is a human donor in good health. The V gene is TRBV5-1, the J gene TRBJ2-1; 7 bases fit TRBD2. The CDR3 region is CASSLEAGLVNEQFF. CDR3 DNA: TGCGCCAGCAGCTTGGAAGCGGGGTTGGTCAATGAGCAGTTCTTC.